This TCR beta chain was identified in a study of radiotherapy plus CTLA-4 blockade in lung cancer. At the level of the study: Among patients, less than 20% showed objective responses, and approximately 29% had disease control.

CDR1 is SGHTS, CDR2 YDEGEE, per germline. Trimming at V came to 6 bases and at J to 3 bases, leaving 8 bases not matched to a gene. This CDR3 spans 15 amino acids. As for this clone: Its cognate antigen is unknown.

Chemo-refractory metastatic non-small-cell lung cancer patients received focal radiation with ipilimumab CTLA-4 blockade. Broader study findings: Tumor-derived TCR clones expanded in blood after radiotherapy plus ipilimumab. Per reports, early blood T cell clone dynamics, plus interferon-beta, forecast response most strongly.

Repertoires were generated with immunoSEQ multiplex PCR, while TCRdb's copy carries only in-frame clones and drops some. The sample includes roughly 58,000 clones, approximately 82% of them seen just once. The rearrangement joins TRBV5-8 to TRBJ2-1, with 8 nucleotides matching TRBD1. The TCR comes from a human donor with non-small cell lung cancer whose response to radiotherapy plus ipilimumab could not be evaluated. The material was peripheral blood, obtained from a patient treated with radiotherapy plus ipilimumab. For the CDR3, the DNA is TGTGCCAGCATGCTCGAGGGACAGGTCTACAATGAGCAGTTCTTC. It yields the protein CASMLEGQVYNEQFF.